This T cell receptor (beta chain) was captured in a study of blood T cell repertoires in COVID-19. Study at large: Samples of COVID-19 (acute and convalescent) were obtained from the United States, Italy and Spain.

TCRdb's copy holds only in-frame clones and misses some; the assay was immunoSEQ multiplex PCR. The table has some 240,000 clones, around four fifths seen once. Germline V lookup: CDR1 MNHGY, CDR2 SAAAGT. The V end lost 2 bases, the J end lost 0 bases, and 14 bases lay between the germline ends. The CDR3 extends over 18 amino acids. Sequencing input: peripheral blood. This TCR came from a woman aged 55-70 years with active or convalescent COVID-19. The chain links TRBV6-8 to TRBJ1-6, with D unresolved. The CDR3 DNA sequence: TGTGCCAGCAGTTACGACCAGACGGGGAGCTCCTATAATTCACCCCTCCACTTT. This encodes CASSYDQTGSSYNSPLHF.